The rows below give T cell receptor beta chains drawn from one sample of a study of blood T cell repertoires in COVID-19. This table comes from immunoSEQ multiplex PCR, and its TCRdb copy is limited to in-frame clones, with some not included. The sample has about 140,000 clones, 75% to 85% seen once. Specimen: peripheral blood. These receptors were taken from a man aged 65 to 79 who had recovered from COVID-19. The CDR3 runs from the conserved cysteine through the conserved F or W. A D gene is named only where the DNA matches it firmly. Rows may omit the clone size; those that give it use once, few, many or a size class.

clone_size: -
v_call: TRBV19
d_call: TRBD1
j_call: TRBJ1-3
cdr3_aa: CASSTQGALSGNTIYF
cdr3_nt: TGTGCCAGTAGTACGCAGGGGGCGCTTTCTGGAAACACCATATATTTT

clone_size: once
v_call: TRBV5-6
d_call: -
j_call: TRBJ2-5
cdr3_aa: CASSGSSQETQYF
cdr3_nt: TGTGCCAGCAGCGGCTCTAGCCAAGAGACCCAGTACTTC

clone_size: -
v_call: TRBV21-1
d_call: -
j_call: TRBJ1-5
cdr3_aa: CASSKFGQDQPQHF
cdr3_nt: TGTGCCAGCAGCAAATTTGGCCAGGATCAGCCCCAGCATTTT

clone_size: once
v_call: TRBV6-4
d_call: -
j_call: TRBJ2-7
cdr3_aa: CASSDSQEQYF
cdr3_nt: TGTGCCAGCAGTGACTCTCAAGAGCAGTACTTC

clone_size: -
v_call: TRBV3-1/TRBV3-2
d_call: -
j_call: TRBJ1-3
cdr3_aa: CASSPQTGSSGNTIYF
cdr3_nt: TGTGCCAGCAGCCCCCAGACAGGATCCTCTGGAAACACCATATATTTT

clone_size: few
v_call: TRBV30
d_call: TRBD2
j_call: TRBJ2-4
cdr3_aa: CAWRGGQRIAKNIQYF
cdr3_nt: TGTGCCTGGAGGGGAGGGCAGCGTATTGCCAAAAACATTCAGTACTTC

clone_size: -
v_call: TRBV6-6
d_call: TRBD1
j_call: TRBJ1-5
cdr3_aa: CASSFGGTGLSQPQHF
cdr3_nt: TGTGCCAGCAGTTTCGGTGGGACAGGTCTAAGTCAGCCCCAGCATTTT

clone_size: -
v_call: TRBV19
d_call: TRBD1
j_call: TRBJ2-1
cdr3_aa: CASSIDLAQGAGNEQFF
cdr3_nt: TGTGCCAGTAGTATAGATCTGGCACAGGGGGCTGGCAATGAGCAGTTCTTC

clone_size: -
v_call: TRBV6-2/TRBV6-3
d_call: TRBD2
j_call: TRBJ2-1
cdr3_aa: CASSYSGSSYNEQFF
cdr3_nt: TGTGCCAGCAGTTATAGCGGGAGTTCCTACAATGAGCAGTTCTTC

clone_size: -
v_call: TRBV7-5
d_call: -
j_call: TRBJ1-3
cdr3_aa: CARSLALSEDQGAGNTIYF
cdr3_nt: TGTGCCAGAAGCTTAGCGCTGTCGGAAGACCAGGGTGCTGGAAACACCATATATTTT

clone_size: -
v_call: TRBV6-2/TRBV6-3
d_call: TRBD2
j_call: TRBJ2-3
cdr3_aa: CASSAGLVRTDTQYF
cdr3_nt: TGTGCCAGCAGTGCCGGACTAGTAAGGACAGATACGCAGTATTTT

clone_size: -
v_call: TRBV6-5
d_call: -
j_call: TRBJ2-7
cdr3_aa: CASSPVLSSYEQYF
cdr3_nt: TGTGCCAGCAGTCCCGTCTTGAGCTCCTACGAGCAGTACTTC

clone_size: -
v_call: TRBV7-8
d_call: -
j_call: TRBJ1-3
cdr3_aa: CASSSRGLYF
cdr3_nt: TGTGCCAGCAGCTCTAGGGGGTTATATTTT

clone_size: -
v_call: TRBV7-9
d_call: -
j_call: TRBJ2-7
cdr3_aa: CAADSPYEHEQYF
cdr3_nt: TGTGCCGCAGACAGCCCCTATGAGCACGAGCAGTACTTC

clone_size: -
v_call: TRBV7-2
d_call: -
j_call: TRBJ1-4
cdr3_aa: CASSQYGGPNEKLFF
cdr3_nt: TGTGCCAGCAGCCAATACGGGGGGCCTAATGAAAAACTGTTTTTT

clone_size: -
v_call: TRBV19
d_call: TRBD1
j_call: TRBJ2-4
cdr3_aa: CASSITGGTTKNIQYF
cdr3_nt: TGTGCCAGTAGTATAACAGGGGGCACGACCAAAAACATTCAGTACTTC

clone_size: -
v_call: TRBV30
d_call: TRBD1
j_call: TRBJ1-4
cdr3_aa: CAWRSGQGNEKLFF
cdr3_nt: TGTGCCTGGAGATCGGGACAGGGGAATGAAAAACTGTTTTTT

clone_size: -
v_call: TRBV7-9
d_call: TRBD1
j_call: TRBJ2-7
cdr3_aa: CASRSGTASREQYF
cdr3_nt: TGTGCCAGCAGGTCCGGGACAGCCTCCCGAGAGCAGTACTTC

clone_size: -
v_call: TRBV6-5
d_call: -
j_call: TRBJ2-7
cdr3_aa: CASSPFQGLYEQYF
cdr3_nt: TGTGCCAGCAGTCCCTTTCAGGGCCTCTACGAGCAGTACTTC

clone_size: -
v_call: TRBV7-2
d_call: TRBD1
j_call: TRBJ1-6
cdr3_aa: CASSYWTGSNSPLHF
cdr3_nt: TGTGCCAGCAGCTACTGGACAGGGAGTAATTCACCCCTCCACTTT

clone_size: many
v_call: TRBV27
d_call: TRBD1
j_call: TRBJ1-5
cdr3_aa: CASSSILPTGDNQPQHF
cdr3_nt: TGTGCCAGCAGTTCAATCCTACCTACAGGGGATAATCAGCCCCAGCATTTT

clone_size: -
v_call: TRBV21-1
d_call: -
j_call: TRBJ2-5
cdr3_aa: CASSKGAGVETQYF
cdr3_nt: TGTGCCAGCAGCAAAGGGGCGGGAGTAGAGACCCAGTACTTC

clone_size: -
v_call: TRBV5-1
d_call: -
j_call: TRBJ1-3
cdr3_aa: CASSSYSTDNSGNTIYF
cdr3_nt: TGCGCCAGCAGCTCCTACTCGACAGATAACTCTGGAAACACCATATATTTT